These T cell receptor beta chains were read from a single sample in a study of graft-versus-host responses after intestinal transplantation. Sequenced by immunoSEQ multiplex PCR; TCRdb stores in-frame clones only, minus some. The repertoire includes over 55,000 clones, roughly 91% of them detected once, and about 1.3% sits in the top ten. No antigen has been identified for these receptors. Sequencing used unstimulated CD8+ T cells sorted from spleen or lymph node cells, obtained before intestinal transplant. The receptors shown here come from a human donor who received an intestinal transplant. Each CDR3 is given with its conserved first and last residue. D genes are given only for firm matches. The listing skips clone size in some rows; elsewhere it reads once, few, many or a size class.

-,TRBV29-1,TRBJ2-7,-,13,CSAQGLWANEQYF,TGCAGCGCGCAGGGGTTGTGGGCGAACGAGCAGTACTTC
-,TRBV4-2,TRBJ1-5,TRBD1,17,CASSPRTGDFFNQPQHF,TGTGCCAGCAGCCCCCGGACAGGGGACTTCTTCAATCAGCCCCAGCATTTT
-,TRBV12-5,TRBJ2-2,TRBD2,19,CASGSDSGGVLGYTGELFF,TGTGCTAGTGGTTCCGATAGCGGGGGGGTTTTAGGTTACACCGGGGAGCTGTTTTTT
-,TRBV6-1,TRBJ2-7,-,13,CASSGTGGYEQYF,TGTGCCAGCAGTGGGACCGGGGGCTACGAGCAGTACTTC
-,TRBV5-4,TRBJ2-7,TRBD2,14,CASTPGGSSYEQYF,TGTGCCAGCACCCCGGGCGGGAGCTCCTACGAGCAGTACTTC
-,TRBV7-9,TRBJ2-7,-,15,CASSSGTGDPYEQYF,TGTGCCAGCAGCAGCGGGACAGGCGACCCCTACGAGCAGTACTTC
-,TRBV7-8,TRBJ2-7,TRBD1,19,CASSSFVVPPMGQKYEQYF,TGTGCCAGCAGCTCCTTTGTGGTGCCGCCAATGGGACAGAAATACGAGCAGTACTTC
-,TRBV19,TRBJ2-2,-,15,CASSISGLGTGELFF,TGTGCCAGTAGTATATCAGGGTTGGGAACCGGGGAGCTGTTTTTT
-,TRBV9,TRBJ2-7,-,15,CASSSQGGAAYEQYF,TGTGCCAGCAGCTCCCAGGGCGGGGCGGCCTACGAGCAGTACTTC
-,TRBV11-2,TRBJ2-2,-,15,CASSLGQGPTGELFF,TGTGCCAGCAGCTTAGGTCAGGGGCCCACCGGGGAGCTGTTTTTT
-,TRBV29-1,TRBJ1-2,TRBD1,13,CSARDSGNYGYTF,TGCAGCGCCCGGGACAGCGGGAACTATGGCTACACCTTC
-,TRBV6-5,TRBJ1-2,-,13,CASSSGVRYGYTF,TGTGCCAGCAGTTCAGGGGTCCGGTATGGCTACACCTTC
-,TRBV13,TRBJ2-7,-,13,CASSLGRGYEQYF,TGTGCCAGCAGCTTAGGCCGGGGCTACGAGCAGTACTTC
-,TRBV27,TRBJ1-6,TRBD1,14,CASSFGTANSPLHF,TGTGCCAGCAGTTTTGGGACAGCAAATTCACCCCTCCACTTT
-,TRBV7-2,TRBJ1-6,-,15,CAVGRGGLSNSPLHF,TGTGCCGTAGGACGGGGGGGTCTATCAAATTCACCCCTCCACTTT
-,TRBV14,TRBJ1-6,-,15,CASSQRHGGNSPLHF,TGTGCCAGCAGCCAAAGGCACGGAGGAAATTCACCCCTCCACTTT
-,TRBV6-5,TRBJ2-3,-,12,CASNSGTDTQYF,TGTGCCAGCAACTCTGGCACAGATACGCAGTATTTT
-,TRBV6-5,TRBJ1-2,-,14,CASSYSTSPYGYTF,TGTGCCAGCAGTTACTCCACATCCCCCTATGGCTACACCTTC
-,TRBV2,TRBJ1-3,-,17,CASRDPQDTSSGNTIYF,TGTGCCAGCAGGGATCCACAGGATACCAGCTCTGGAAACACCATATATTTT
-,TRBV13,TRBJ2-1,TRBD2,12,CASSGGGDEQFF,TGTGCCAGCAGTGGGGGGGGTGATGAGCAGTTCTTC
-,TRBV9,TRBJ2-5,-,15,CASSLLDNPQETQYF,TGTGCCAGCAGCCTTTTGGACAACCCTCAAGAGACCCAGTACTTC
-,TRBV23-1,TRBJ1-1,-,12,CASKTGLVEAFF,TGCGCCAGCAAAACAGGGCTGGTTGAAGCTTTCTTT
-,TRBV27,TRBJ2-1,TRBD2,15,CASSILAGGNNEQFF,TGTGCCAGCAGTATACTAGCGGGGGGGAACAATGAGCAGTTCTTC
-,TRBV10-3,TRBJ2-3,-,16,CAISLTGTRGTDTQYF,TGTGCCATCAGTCTCACAGGGACGAGGGGCACAGATACGCAGTATTTT
-,TRBV10-2,TRBJ2-7,-,12,CASSRRGYEQYF,TGCGCCAGCAGTCGAAGGGGGTACGAGCAGTACTTC
-,TRBV5-1,TRBJ1-2,-,17,CASSLSSIDSDPYGYTF,TGCGCCAGCAGCTTGTCCTCGATTGACAGCGACCCTTATGGCTACACCTTC
once,TRBV7-9,TRBJ1-2,-,13,CASSGAGEDGYTF,TGTGCCAGCAGCGGCGCGGGGGAGGATGGCTACACCTTC
-,TRBV5-4,TRBJ2-1,TRBD1,15,CASRRPGQTYNEQFF,TGTGCCAGCAGACGGCCGGGACAGACCTACAATGAGCAGTTCTTC